This T cell receptor (beta chain) emerged from a study of memory CD8 T cells in hepatitis C reinfection. Study context: Reinfection meant HCV RNA positivity after two negatives ≥60 days apart. Samples at peak reinfection came 3 to 8 weeks post-detection.

About this clone: The antigen is unknown.

As to time point: peak reinfection, 3 to 8 weeks after reinfection detection. TCR sequencing was done directly ex vivo on sorted cells, without expansion in vitro. Control naive CD8 T cells came from a couple of donors at all three reinfection time points. Findings and caveats of the study: With 4 to 6 donors, public clonotype conclusions could not be definitive.

Profiled with immunoSEQ multiplex PCR; TCRdb holds only in-frame clones, not every one. In the table there are around 45,000 clones, more than 75% of which are singletons. This receptor was identified in a man younger than 30 with hepatitis C virus infection. Sequencing was done on a sample of naive CD8+ T cells sorted from blood.

The CDR3 protein is CASSIWGSDYGYTF. CDR3 in DNA: TGTGCCAGTAGTATTTGGGGCAGTGACTATGGCTACACCTTC. The chain uses TRBV19 and TRBJ1-2, with D possibly matching TRBD1 (5 bases). Trimming left V 3 bases short and J 3 bases short, with 11 bases between. CDR3 size: 14 residues. Germline V gives CDR1 LNHDA, CDR2 SQIVND (reference sequence).